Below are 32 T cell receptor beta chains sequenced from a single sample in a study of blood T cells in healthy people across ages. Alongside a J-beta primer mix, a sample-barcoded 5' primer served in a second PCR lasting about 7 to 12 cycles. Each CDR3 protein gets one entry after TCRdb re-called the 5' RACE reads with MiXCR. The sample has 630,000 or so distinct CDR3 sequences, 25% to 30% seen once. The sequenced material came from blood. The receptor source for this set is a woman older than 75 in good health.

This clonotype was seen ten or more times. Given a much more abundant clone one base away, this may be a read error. CDR3 DNA sequence: TGTGCCAGCAGCGGAGTCTATCCCGTGCAGTACTTC. Protein: CASSGVYPVQYF. The chain carries TRBV5-6 and TRBJ2-5, with unresolved D. The CDR3 runs to 12 residues. V was shortened by 4 bases and J by 11 bases, with 15 bases between the two germline ends. Germline CDR1 and CDR2: SGHDT and YYEEEE.

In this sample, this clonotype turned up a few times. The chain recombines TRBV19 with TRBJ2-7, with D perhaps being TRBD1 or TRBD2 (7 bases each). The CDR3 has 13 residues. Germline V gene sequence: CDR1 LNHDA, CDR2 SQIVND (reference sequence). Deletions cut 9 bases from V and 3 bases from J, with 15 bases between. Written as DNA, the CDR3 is TGTGCCAGGGGGGGGGACAGAGACTACGAGCAGTACTTC. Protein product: CARGGDRDYEQYF.

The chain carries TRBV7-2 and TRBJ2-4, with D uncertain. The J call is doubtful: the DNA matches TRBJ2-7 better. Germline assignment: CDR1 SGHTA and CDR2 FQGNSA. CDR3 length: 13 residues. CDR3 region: CASSYPVGHEQYF. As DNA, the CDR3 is TGTGCCAGCAGCTATCCGGTTGGCCACGAGCAGTACTTC.

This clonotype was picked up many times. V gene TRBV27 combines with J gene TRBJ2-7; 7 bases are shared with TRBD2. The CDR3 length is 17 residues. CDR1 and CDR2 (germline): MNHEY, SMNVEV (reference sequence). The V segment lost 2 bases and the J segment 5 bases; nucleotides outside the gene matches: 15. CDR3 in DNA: TGTGCCAGCAGTTTAAGTTCGGGGCTAGCGGAAATGAACGAGCAGTACTTC. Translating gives CASSLSSGLAEMNEQYF.

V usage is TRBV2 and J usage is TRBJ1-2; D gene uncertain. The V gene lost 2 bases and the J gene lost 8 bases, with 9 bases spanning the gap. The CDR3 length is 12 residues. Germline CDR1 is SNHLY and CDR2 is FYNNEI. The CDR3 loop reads CASSEHLRGYTF. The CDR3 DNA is TGTGCCAGCAGTGAACACCTACGGGGCTACACCTTC.

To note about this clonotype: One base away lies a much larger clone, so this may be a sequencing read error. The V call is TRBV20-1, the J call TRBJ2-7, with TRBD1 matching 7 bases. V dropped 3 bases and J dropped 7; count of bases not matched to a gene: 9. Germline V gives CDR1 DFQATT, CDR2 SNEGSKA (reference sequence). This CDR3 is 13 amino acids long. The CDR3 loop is CSASRTGFDEQYF. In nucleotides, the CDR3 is TGCAGTGCTAGTAGGACAGGTTTCGATGAGCAGTACTTC.

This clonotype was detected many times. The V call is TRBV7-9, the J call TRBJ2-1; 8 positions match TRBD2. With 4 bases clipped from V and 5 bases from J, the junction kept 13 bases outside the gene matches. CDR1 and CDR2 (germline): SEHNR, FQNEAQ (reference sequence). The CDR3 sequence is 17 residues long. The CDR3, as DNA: TGTGCCAGCAGCTCCAATCGGGGGGGCGGGGGGCACAATGAGCAGTTCTTC. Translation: CASSSNRGGGGHNEQFF.

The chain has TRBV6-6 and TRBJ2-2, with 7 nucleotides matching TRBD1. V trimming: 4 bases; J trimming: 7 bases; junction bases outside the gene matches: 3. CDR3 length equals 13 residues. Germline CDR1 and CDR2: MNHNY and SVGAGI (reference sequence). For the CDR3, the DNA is TGTGCCAGCAGTTCTACAGGGGTCGGGGAGCTGTTTTTT. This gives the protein CASSSTGVGELFF.

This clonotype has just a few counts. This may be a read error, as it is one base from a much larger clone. This chain's CDR3 is CASSLASGESGEQFF. The CDR3 DNA is TGCGCCAGCAGCTTGGCTAGCGGGGAAAGTGGTGAGCAGTTCTTC. This sequence joins TRBV5-1 and TRBJ2-1, with 9 nucleotides matching TRBD2. In germline, CDR1 is SGHRS, CDR2 YFSETQ. The length of the CDR3 is 15 residues. V was clipped by 0 bases and J by 9 bases; unmatched bases: 7.

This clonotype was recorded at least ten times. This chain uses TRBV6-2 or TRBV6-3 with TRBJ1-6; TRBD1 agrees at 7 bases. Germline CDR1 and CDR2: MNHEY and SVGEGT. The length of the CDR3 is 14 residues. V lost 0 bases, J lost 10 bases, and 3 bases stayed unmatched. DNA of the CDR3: TGTGCCAGCAGTTACTCGACAGGGAGATCACCCCTCCACTTT. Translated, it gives CASSYSTGRSPLHF.

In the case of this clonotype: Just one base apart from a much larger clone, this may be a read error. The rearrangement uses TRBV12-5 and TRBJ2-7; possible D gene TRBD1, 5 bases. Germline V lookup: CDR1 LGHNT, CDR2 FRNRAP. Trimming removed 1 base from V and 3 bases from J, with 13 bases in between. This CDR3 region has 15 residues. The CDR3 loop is CASGLGQGSFYEQYF. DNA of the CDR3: TGTGCTAGTGGTTTGGGGCAGGGTAGCTTCTACGAGCAGTACTTC. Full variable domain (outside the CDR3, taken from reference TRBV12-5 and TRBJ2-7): DARVTQTPRHKVTEMGQEVTMRCQPILGHNTVFWYRQTMMQGLELLAYFRNRAPLDDSGMPKDRFSAEMPDATLATLKIQPSEPRDSAVYFCASGLGQGSFYEQYFGPGTRLTVT.

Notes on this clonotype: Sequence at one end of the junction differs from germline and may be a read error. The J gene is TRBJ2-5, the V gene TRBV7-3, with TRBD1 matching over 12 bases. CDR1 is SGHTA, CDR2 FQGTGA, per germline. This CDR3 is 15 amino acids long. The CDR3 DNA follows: TGTACCAGCAGCTTAGGGACAGGGGGCTGGGAGACCCAGTACTTC. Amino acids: CTSSLGTGGWETQYF.

The CDR3 DNA is TGTGCCAGCAGTGGAGAACAGGGGGACTATGGCTACACCTTC. Translated: CASSGEQGDYGYTF. The J gene is TRBJ1-2, the V gene TRBV2; TRBD1 matches 8 bases. CDR3 size: 14 residues. Trimming took 4 bases from V and 3 from J; bases not matched to a gene: 4. Germline values: CDR1 SNHLY, CDR2 FYNNEI. The entire variable domain, with the rest obtained from reference TRBV2 and TRBJ1-2, is as follows: EPEVTQTPSHQVTQMGQEVILRCVPISNHLYFYWYRQILGQKVEFLVSFYNNEISEKSEIFDDQFSVERPDGSNFTLKIRSTKLEDSAMYFCASSGEQGDYGYTFGSGTRLTVV.

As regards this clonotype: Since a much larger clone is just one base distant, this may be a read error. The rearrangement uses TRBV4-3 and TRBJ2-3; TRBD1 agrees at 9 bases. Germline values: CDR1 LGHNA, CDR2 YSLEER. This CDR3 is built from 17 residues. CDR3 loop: CASSQGNRGLSTDTRYF. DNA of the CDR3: TGCGCCAGCAGCCAGGGTAACAGGGGGCTATCCACAGATACGCGGTATTTT.

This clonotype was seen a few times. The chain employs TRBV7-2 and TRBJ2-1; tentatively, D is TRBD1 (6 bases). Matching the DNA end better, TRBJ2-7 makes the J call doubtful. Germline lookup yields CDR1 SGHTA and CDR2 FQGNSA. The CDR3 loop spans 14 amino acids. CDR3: CASLRQGQYNEQYF. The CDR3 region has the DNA TGTGCCAGCTTACGGCAGGGGCAATACAATGAGCAGTACTTC.

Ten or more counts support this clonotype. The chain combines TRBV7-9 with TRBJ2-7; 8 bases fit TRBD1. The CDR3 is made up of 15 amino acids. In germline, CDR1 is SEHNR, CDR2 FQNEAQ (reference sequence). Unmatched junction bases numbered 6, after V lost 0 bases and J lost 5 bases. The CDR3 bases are TGTGCCAGCAGCTTAGCCGCGACAGGGGCCGACGAGCAGTACTTC. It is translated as CASSLAATGADEQYF.

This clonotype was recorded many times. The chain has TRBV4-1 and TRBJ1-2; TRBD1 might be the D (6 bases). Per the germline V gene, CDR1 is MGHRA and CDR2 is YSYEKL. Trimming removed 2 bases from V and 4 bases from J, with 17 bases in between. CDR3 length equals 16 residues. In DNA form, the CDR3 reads TGCGCCAGCAGCCAACTCCCACAGGGCAGGAGCTATGGCTACACCTTC. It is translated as CASSQLPQGRSYGYTF.

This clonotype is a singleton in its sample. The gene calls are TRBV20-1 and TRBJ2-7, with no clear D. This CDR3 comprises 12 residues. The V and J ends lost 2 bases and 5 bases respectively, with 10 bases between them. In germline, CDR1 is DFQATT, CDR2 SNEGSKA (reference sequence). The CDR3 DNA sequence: TGCAGTGCTAGATTTTCGGTTAACGAGCAGTACTTC. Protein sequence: CSARFSVNEQYF.

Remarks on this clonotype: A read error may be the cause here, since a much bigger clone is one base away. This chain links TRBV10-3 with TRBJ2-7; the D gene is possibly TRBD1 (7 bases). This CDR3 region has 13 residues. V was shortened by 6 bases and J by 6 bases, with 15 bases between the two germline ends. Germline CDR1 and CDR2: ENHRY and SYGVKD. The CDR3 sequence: CAISPDRDFEQYF. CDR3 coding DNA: TGTGCCATCAGCCCCGACAGGGACTTCGAGCAGTACTTC.

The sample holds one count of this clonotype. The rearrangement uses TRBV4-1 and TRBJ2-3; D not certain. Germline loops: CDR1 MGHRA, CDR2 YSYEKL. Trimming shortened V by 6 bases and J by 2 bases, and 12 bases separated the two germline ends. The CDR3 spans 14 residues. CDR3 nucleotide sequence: TGCGCCAGCAGTCCAGACTCAACCACAGATACGCAGTATTTT. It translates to CASSPDSTTDTQYF.

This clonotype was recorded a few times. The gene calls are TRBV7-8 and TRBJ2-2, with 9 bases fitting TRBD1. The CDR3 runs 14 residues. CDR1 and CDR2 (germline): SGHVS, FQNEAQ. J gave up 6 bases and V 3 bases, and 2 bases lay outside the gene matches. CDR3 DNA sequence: TGTGCCAGCAGCTTGACAGGGGGGGCCGGGGAGCTGTTTTTT. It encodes CASSLTGGAGELFF. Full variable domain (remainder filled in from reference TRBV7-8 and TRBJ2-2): GAGVSQSPRYKVAKRGQDVALRCDPISGHVSLFWYQQALGQGPEFLTYFQNEAQLDKSGLPSDRFFAERPEGSVSTLKIQRTQQEDSAVYLCASSLTGGAGELFFGEGSRLTVL.

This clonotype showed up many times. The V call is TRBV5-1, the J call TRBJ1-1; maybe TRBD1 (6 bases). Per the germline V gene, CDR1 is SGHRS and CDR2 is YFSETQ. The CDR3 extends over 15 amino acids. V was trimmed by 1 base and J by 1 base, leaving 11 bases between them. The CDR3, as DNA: TGCGCCAGCAGCTTGCTTGGCAGGGGGAACACTGAAGCTTTCTTT. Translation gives CASSLLGRGNTEAFF.

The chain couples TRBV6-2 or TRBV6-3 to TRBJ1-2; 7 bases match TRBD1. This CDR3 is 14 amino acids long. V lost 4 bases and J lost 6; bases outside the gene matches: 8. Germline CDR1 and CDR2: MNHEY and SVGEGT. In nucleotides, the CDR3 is TGTGCCAGCAGTTCCCCGACAGGGATGGATGGCTACACCTTC. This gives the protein CASSSPTGMDGYTF.

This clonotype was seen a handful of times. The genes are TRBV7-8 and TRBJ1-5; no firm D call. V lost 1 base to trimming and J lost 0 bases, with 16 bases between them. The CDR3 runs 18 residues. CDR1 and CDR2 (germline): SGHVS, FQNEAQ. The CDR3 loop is CASSLDPVVSDSNQPQHF. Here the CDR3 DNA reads TGTGCCAGCAGCTTAGACCCCGTGGTATCGGATAGCAATCAGCCCCAGCATTTT.

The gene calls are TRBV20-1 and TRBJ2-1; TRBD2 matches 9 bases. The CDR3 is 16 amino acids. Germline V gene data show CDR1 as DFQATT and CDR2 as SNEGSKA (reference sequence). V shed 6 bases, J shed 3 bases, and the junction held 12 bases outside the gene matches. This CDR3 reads CSAEAGTSRNYNEQFF. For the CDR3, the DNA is TGCAGTGCCGAGGCCGGGACTAGCAGAAACTACAATGAGCAGTTCTTC.

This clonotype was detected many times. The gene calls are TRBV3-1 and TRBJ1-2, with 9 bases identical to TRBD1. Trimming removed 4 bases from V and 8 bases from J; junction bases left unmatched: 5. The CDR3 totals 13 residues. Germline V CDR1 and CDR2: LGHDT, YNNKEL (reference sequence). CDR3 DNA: TGTGCCAGCAGCCCCGATGGACAGGGGGGCTACACCTTC. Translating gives CASSPDGQGGYTF.

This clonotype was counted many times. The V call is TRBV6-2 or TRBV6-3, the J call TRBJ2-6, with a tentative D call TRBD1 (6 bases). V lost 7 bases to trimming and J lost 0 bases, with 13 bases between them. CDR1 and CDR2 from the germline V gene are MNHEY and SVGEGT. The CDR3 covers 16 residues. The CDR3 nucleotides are TGTGCCAGCAACCGACCACAGGGCTCTGGGGCCAACGTCCTGACTTTC. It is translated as CASNRPQGSGANVLTF.

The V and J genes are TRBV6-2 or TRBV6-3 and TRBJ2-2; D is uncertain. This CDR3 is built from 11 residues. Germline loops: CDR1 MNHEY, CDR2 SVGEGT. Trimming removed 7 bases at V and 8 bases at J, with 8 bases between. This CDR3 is CASTARGELFF. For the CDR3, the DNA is TGTGCCAGCACAGCCCGAGGGGAGCTGTTTTTT.

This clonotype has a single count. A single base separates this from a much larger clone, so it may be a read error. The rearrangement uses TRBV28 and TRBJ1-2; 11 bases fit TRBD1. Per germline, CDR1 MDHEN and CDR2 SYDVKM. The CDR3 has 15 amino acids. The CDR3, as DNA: TGTGCCAGCAGTTCTGGACAGGGGGCGGTCTATGGCCACACCTTC. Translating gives CASSSGQGAVYGHTF.

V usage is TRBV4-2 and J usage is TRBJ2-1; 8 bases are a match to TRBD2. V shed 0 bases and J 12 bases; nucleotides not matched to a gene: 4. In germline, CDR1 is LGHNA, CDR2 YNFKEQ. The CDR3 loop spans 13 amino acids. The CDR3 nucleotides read TGTGCCAGCAGCCAAGAGGAGCGGGGGTGGCAGTTCTTC. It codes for CASSQEERGWQFF.

CDR3 in DNA: TGTGCCAGCAGCCAAGCACTAGCGGGAGTCAATGAGCAGTTCTTC. It is translated as CASSQALAGVNEQFF. The chain has TRBV7-8 and TRBJ2-1; 11 nucleotides align to TRBD2. The CDR3 is 15 residues long. Germline CDR1 and CDR2: SGHVS and FQNEAQ. V shed 5 bases and J 6 bases; nucleotides not matched to a gene: 6.

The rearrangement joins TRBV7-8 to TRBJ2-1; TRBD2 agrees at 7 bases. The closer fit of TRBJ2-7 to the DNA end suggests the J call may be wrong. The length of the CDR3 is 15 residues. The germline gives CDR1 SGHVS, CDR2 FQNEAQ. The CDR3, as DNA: TGTGCCAGCAGCTTCGGACTAGGGAACTACAATGAGCAGTACTTC. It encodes CASSFGLGNYNEQYF.